One sample yielded the 2 T cell receptor beta chains listed below, sequenced in a study of T cell responses to AZD1222 COVID-19 vaccine. Only in-frame clones appear in the TCRdb table, and some are missing; sequencing was by immunoSEQ multiplex PCR. This sample has around 170,000 clones, with approximately 91% found just once. The sample here was peripheral blood, taken on day 0 of AZD1222 vaccination. These receptors were obtained from an adult in good health.

J is TRBJ2-7 and V is TRBV18; TRBD1 is a possible D gene (6 bases). Per the germline V gene, CDR1 is KGHSH and CDR2 is LQKENI. There are 16 residues in the CDR3. V was shortened by 3 bases and J by 2 bases, with 17 bases between the two germline ends. In DNA, the CDR3 is TGTGCCAGCTCACCGTCACAGGGACGAGGGGCCTACGAGCAGTACTTC. Translating it yields CASSPSQGRGAYEQYF.

V and J are TRBV5-6 and TRBJ2-5, with no clear D. This CDR3 is 11 amino acids long. Trimming removed 4 bases from V and 5 bases from J, with 6 bases in between. Germline-derived CDR1 and CDR2 are SGHDT and YYEEEE. The CDR3: CASSRAETQYF. The CDR3 region has the DNA TGTGCCAGCAGCAGGGCGGAGACCCAGTACTTC. The whole variable domain, remainder taken from reference TRBV5-6 and TRBJ2-5, is DAGVTQSPTHLIKTRGQQVTLRCSPKSGHDTVSWYQQALGQGPQFIFQYYEEEERQRGNFPDRFSGHQFPNYSSELNVNALLLGDSALYLCASSRAETQYFGPGTRLLVL.